A selection of T cell receptor beta chains follows, all from one sample in a study of blood T cell repertoires in COVID-19. TCRdb keeps only in-frame clones here, not all; method: immunoSEQ multiplex PCR. The data contain some 150,000 clones, approximately 89% of them singletons. The specimen was peripheral blood. These receptors were collected from a human donor in a cohort sampled during active COVID-19. Both conserved end residues are part of each CDR3. The order of the fields is V gene, J gene, D gene, CDR3 length, clone size, CDR3 DNA, CDR3 protein. A D gene is named only where the DNA matches it firmly. Rows may omit the clone size; those that give it use once, few, many or a size class.

v_call: TRBV5-8; j_call: TRBJ1-1; d_call: NA; cdr3_length: 17; clone_size: NA; cdr3_nt: TGTGCCAGCAGCTTGCCACCCTGGCAGGGGATGAACACTGAAGCTTTCTTT; cdr3_aa: CASSLPPWQGMNTEAFF
v_call: TRBV5-8; j_call: TRBJ2-5; d_call: TRBD1; cdr3_length: 15; clone_size: NA; cdr3_nt: TGTGCCAGCAGCGTGGGACAGGGGGCTCGGGAGACCCAGTACTTC; cdr3_aa: CASSVGQGARETQYF
v_call: TRBV21-1; j_call: TRBJ2-7; d_call: NA; cdr3_length: 15; clone_size: NA; cdr3_nt: TGTGCCAGCACCCTAGCGGGGGCCAAGGCCCACAAGCAGTACTTC; cdr3_aa: CASTLAGAKAHKQYF
v_call: TRBV18; j_call: TRBJ2-7; d_call: TRBD1; cdr3_length: 15; clone_size: NA; cdr3_nt: TGTGCCAGCTCACCCTCCGGGACAGGGGGCTACGAGCAGTACTTC; cdr3_aa: CASSPSGTGGYEQYF
v_call: TRBV30; j_call: TRBJ2-1; d_call: TRBD2; cdr3_length: 17; clone_size: NA; cdr3_nt: TGTGCCTGGACGAGGGGACTAGCGGGACTCTCCTACAATGAGCAGTTCTTC; cdr3_aa: CAWTRGLAGLSYNEQFF
v_call: TRBV19; j_call: TRBJ1-1; d_call: NA; cdr3_length: 15; clone_size: NA; cdr3_nt: TGTGCCAGTAGCCTGCCCAGTCAGATGAACACTGAAGCTTTCTTT; cdr3_aa: CASSLPSQMNTEAFF
v_call: TRBV5-1; j_call: TRBJ2-7; d_call: NA; cdr3_length: 12; clone_size: NA; cdr3_nt: TGCGCCAGCAGCCTTCCGGGGGACGAGCAGTACTTC; cdr3_aa: CASSLPGDEQYF
v_call: TRBV4-2; j_call: TRBJ1-6; d_call: NA; cdr3_length: 16; clone_size: few; cdr3_nt: TGTGCCAGCAGCCAAAAAATGGACATTCGACATTCACCCCTCCACTTT; cdr3_aa: CASSQKMDIRHSPLHF
v_call: TRBV4-3; j_call: TRBJ1-2; d_call: NA; cdr3_length: 15; clone_size: NA; cdr3_nt: TGCGCCAGCAGTCACGACAGAACGATCCTCTCAGGCTACACCTTC; cdr3_aa: CASSHDRTILSGYTF
v_call: TRBV11-2; j_call: TRBJ2-5; d_call: NA; cdr3_length: 15; clone_size: few; cdr3_nt: TGTGCCAGCAGCGAGAGACTAGTGGGGCCCGAGACCCAGTACTTC; cdr3_aa: CASSERLVGPETQYF
v_call: TRBV7-3; j_call: TRBJ2-1; d_call: TRBD2; cdr3_length: 15; clone_size: once; cdr3_nt: TGTGCCAGCAGCTTGGCGGGGGGGCGAGGCAATGAGCAGTTCTTC; cdr3_aa: CASSLAGGRGNEQFF
v_call: TRBV11-2; j_call: TRBJ1-2; d_call: NA; cdr3_length: 12; clone_size: NA; cdr3_nt: TGTGCCAGCAGCTTAGACCGGTATGGCTACACCTTC; cdr3_aa: CASSLDRYGYTF
v_call: TRBV5-5; j_call: TRBJ2-3; d_call: NA; cdr3_length: 14; clone_size: NA; cdr3_nt: TGTGCCAGCAGCTTGGTTTTGTACACAGATACGCAGTATTTT; cdr3_aa: CASSLVLYTDTQYF
v_call: TRBV6-2/TRBV6-3; j_call: TRBJ1-2; d_call: NA; cdr3_length: 14; clone_size: few; cdr3_nt: TGTGCCAGCAGTTACCCGCGGGGTGACTATGGCTACACCTTC; cdr3_aa: CASSYPRGDYGYTF
v_call: TRBV5-4; j_call: TRBJ1-3; d_call: TRBD1; cdr3_length: 16; clone_size: NA; cdr3_nt: TGTGCCAGCAGCCTAGGGACAGGGTTATTGGCGGACACCATATATTTT; cdr3_aa: CASSLGTGLLADTIYF
v_call: TRBV4-3; j_call: TRBJ2-1; d_call: TRBD1; cdr3_length: 14; clone_size: NA; cdr3_nt: TGCGCCAGCAGCCAAGGGGACAGGGACGATGAGCAGTTCTTC; cdr3_aa: CASSQGDRDDEQFF
v_call: TRBV13; j_call: TRBJ2-7; d_call: TRBD1; cdr3_length: 13; clone_size: NA; cdr3_nt: TGTGCCAGCAGGAGGGACAGGGACCCCGAGCAGTACTTC; cdr3_aa: CASRRDRDPEQYF
v_call: TRBV27; j_call: TRBJ1-5; d_call: NA; cdr3_length: 14; clone_size: medium-sized; cdr3_nt: TGTGCCAGCAGTGTCGACAGTAGCAATCAGCCCCAGCATTTT; cdr3_aa: CASSVDSSNQPQHF
v_call: TRBV15; j_call: TRBJ1-2; d_call: NA; cdr3_length: 14; clone_size: NA; cdr3_nt: TGTGCCACCAGCAGGGGGGACACAGACTATGGCTACACCTTC; cdr3_aa: CATSRGDTDYGYTF
v_call: TRBV5-1; j_call: TRBJ1-1; d_call: NA; cdr3_length: 14; clone_size: NA; cdr3_nt: TGCGCCAGCAGCCGCGGCGGGGAGCTCACTGAAGCTTTCTTT; cdr3_aa: CASSRGGELTEAFF
v_call: TRBV2; j_call: TRBJ2-7; d_call: NA; cdr3_length: 14; clone_size: NA; cdr3_nt: TGTGCCAGCAGTGCTGCGGGGCTTCCCCTCGAGCAGTACTTC; cdr3_aa: CASSAAGLPLEQYF
v_call: TRBV5-1; j_call: TRBJ1-1; d_call: TRBD1; cdr3_length: 13; clone_size: NA; cdr3_nt: TGCGCCAGCAGCCAGTCGACAGGGGTTCGGGCTTTCTTT; cdr3_aa: CASSQSTGVRAFF
v_call: TRBV27; j_call: TRBJ1-6; d_call: TRBD1; cdr3_length: 15; clone_size: many; cdr3_nt: TGTGCCAGCAACTCCGGACAGGGGGATAATTCACCCCTCCACTTT; cdr3_aa: CASNSGQGDNSPLHF
v_call: TRBV25-1; j_call: TRBJ1-3; d_call: NA; cdr3_length: 15; clone_size: NA; cdr3_nt: TGTGCCAGCAGTTGGGGGCAGGGGAGCGGAAACACCATATATTTT; cdr3_aa: CASSWGQGSGNTIYF
v_call: TRBV3-1/TRBV3-2; j_call: TRBJ2-7; d_call: NA; cdr3_length: 13; clone_size: NA; cdr3_nt: TGTGCCAGCAGCGCGGGACTCCACTACGAGCAGTACTTC; cdr3_aa: CASSAGLHYEQYF